A selection of T cell receptor beta chains follows, all from one sample in a study of blood T cell repertoires in COVID-19. Here immunoSEQ multiplex PCR was the method, and the copy in TCRdb shows in-frame clones only, minus some. This sample has 390,000 or so clones; around 87% occur once, and the top ten carry approximately 1%. Sequenced: PBMCs or T cells enriched from blood (not recorded which). The receptors come from a man between 18 and 35 years old who had recovered from COVID-19. The CDR3 runs from the conserved cysteine through the conserved F or W. D genes are given only for firm matches. Clone sizes are given selectively: once, few, many, or a class where the clone is expanded.

D,J,size,V,DNA,CDR3
TRBD1,TRBJ2-5,NA,TRBV11-2,TGTGCCAGCAGCCAGACAGGGAGTCGGCAAGAGACCCAGTACTTC,CASSQTGSRQETQYF
NA,TRBJ2-5,NA,TRBV29-1,TGCAGCTGGCAGGGCAGCGAGACCCAGTACTTC,CSWQGSETQYF
TRBD1,TRBJ1-2,NA,TRBV6-5,TGTGCCAGCAGTTCAGGACAGGGACGAAACTATGGCTACACCTTC,CASSSGQGRNYGYTF
NA,TRBJ1-6,NA,TRBV19,TGTGCCAGCCGGACGGGGGAATTTGGATCCTATAATTCACCCCTCCACTTT,CASRTGEFGSYNSPLHF
NA,TRBJ1-2,NA,TRBV29-1,TGCAGCGCCACGACAGAATGGCGTGTGGATGGCTACACCTTC,CSATTEWRVDGYTF
NA,TRBJ2-3,NA,TRBV5-4,TGTGCCAGCAGCTTGACTAGGGAGACGCAGTATTTT,CASSLTRETQYF
TRBD2,TRBJ2-3,NA,TRBV2,TGTGCCAGCTTAGGACTAGCGGGCAATACGCAGTATTTT,CASLGLAGNTQYF
NA,TRBJ1-1,NA,TRBV20-1,TGCAGTGCTAGTCGGGGTAGGGACACTGAAGCTTTCTTT,CSASRGRDTEAFF
TRBD1,TRBJ2-7,NA,TRBV9,TGTGCCAGCAGCCCCGGACAGGGGGTGGGGAACGAGCAGTACTTC,CASSPGQGVGNEQYF
NA,TRBJ2-1,NA,TRBV10-3,TGTGCCATCAGTGACGCCAAGCCAAATGAGCAGTTCTTC,CAISDAKPNEQFF
TRBD2,TRBJ2-3,NA,TRBV9,TGTGCCAGCAGCGTAGGCGGACTAGCGAACTCAGATACGCAGTATTTT,CASSVGGLANSDTQYF
TRBD2,TRBJ2-1,NA,TRBV6-5,TGTGCCAGCATTCCTGGGGGAGGGACCTACAATGAGCAGTTCTTC,CASIPGGGTYNEQFF
TRBD1,TRBJ1-2,NA,TRBV19,TGTGCCAGTACCAATTCCCGGACAGGGTCGGACTATGGCTACACCTTC,CASTNSRTGSDYGYTF
TRBD1,TRBJ2-2,NA,TRBV18,TGTGCCAGCTCCTTAGCCGGGACAGCAACGAGCGGGGAGCTGTTTTTT,CASSLAGTATSGELFF
NA,TRBJ2-2,NA,TRBV5-4,TGTGCCAGCAGCCCACCCCCAGGGACCGGGGAGCTGTTTTTT,CASSPPPGTGELFF
NA,TRBJ1-3,NA,TRBV6-5,TGTGCCAGCAGTTACTCTATTCAGGGAACTGGAAACACCATATATTTT,CASSYSIQGTGNTIYF
NA,TRBJ2-7,NA,TRBV18,TGTGCCAGCTCACCACCTAGCCTTAGCTCCTACGAGCAGTACTTC,CASSPPSLSSYEQYF
TRBD1,TRBJ2-7,NA,TRBV6-1,TGTGCCAGCAGTGAAATGGGACAGGAGATATCTGGGGAGCAGTACTTC,CASSEMGQEISGEQYF
TRBD1,TRBJ2-1,NA,TRBV27,TGTGCCAGCGGGCAGGGGGCAGGTGAGCAGTTCTTC,CASGQGAGEQFF
NA,TRBJ2-2,NA,TRBV18,TGTGCCAGCTCACCACAAAGATTGACCGACAGGCTCGAGAACACCGGGGAGCTGTTTTTT,CASSPQRLTDRLENTGELFF
TRBD1,TRBJ1-2,once,TRBV18,TGTGCCAGTCGACAGGGAAGTAATGGCTACACCTTC,CASRQGSNGYTF
TRBD1,TRBJ1-2,once,TRBV6-5,TGTGCCAGCAGTTTCAGACAGGGGAGGGAGGGTGGCTACACCTTC,CASSFRQGREGGYTF
NA,TRBJ2-4,NA,TRBV6-2/TRBV6-3,TGTGCCAGCACCCCAGACTCCACCGGGTCGAAAAACATTCAGTACTTC,CASTPDSTGSKNIQYF
NA,TRBJ1-2,NA,TRBV27,TGTGCCAGCAGCCCATCGGGATATGGCTACACCTTC,CASSPSGYGYTF
TRBD2,TRBJ2-1,NA,TRBV9,TGTGCCAGCAGCGTAACCTCGAGGCTAGCGGGAGACTATGAGCAGTTCTTC,CASSVTSRLAGDYEQFF
TRBD1,TRBJ1-6,few,TRBV28,TGTGCCAGCAGTTCCGGACAGGGGGCCTCCTATAATTCACCCCTCCACTTT,CASSSGQGASYNSPLHF
TRBD2,TRBJ2-7,NA,TRBV30,TGTGCCTGGAGTGTACGACTAGCGGGGGCCTACGAGCAGTACTTC,CAWSVRLAGAYEQYF
NA,TRBJ1-2,NA,TRBV5-5,TGTGCCAGCAACTTACTGGGGCAGGATAACTATGGCTACACCTTC,CASNLLGQDNYGYTF
NA,TRBJ2-7,NA,TRBV19,TGTGCCAGTAGTCCCTCCCAAGGGGGCTACGAGCAGTACTTC,CASSPSQGGYEQYF
TRBD2,TRBJ2-5,NA,TRBV7-8,TGTGCCAGCAGCTTGGCCCCTGTGAGCGGGGGGGAGACCCAGTACTTC,CASSLAPVSGGETQYF
TRBD1,TRBJ2-7,once,TRBV28,TGTGCCAGCAGACTACAGGGGGCCTCACCCAGCTACGAGCAGTACTTC,CASRLQGASPSYEQYF
TRBD1,TRBJ2-1,few,TRBV5-1,TGCGCCACAACACCAGGGGGTGGCTACAATGAGCAGTTCTTC,CATTPGGGYNEQFF
NA,TRBJ1-2,NA,TRBV6-5,TGTGCCAGCAGTTACTCGGTTTTGAGTAACTATGGCTACACCTTC,CASSYSVLSNYGYTF
NA,TRBJ1-4,NA,TRBV29-1,TGCAGCGTTCGGGATGCTGAAAAACTGTTTTTT,CSVRDAEKLFF
TRBD1,TRBJ2-6,NA,TRBV11-3,TGTGCCAGCAGCTTCGGGACAGGGTCCTCTGGGGCCAACGTCCTGACTTTC,CASSFGTGSSGANVLTF
NA,TRBJ1-1,once,TRBV27,TGTGCCAGCAGTGAGGGTGGAGAAAACACTGAAGCTTTCTTT,CASSEGGENTEAFF
TRBD1,TRBJ1-5,NA,TRBV7-2,TGTGCCAGCAGCTTAACGGGACAGGGGGGAAGGCAGCCCCAGCATTTT,CASSLTGQGGRQPQHF
NA,TRBJ2-1,once,TRBV5-1,TGCGCCAGCAGCTTGGACTATAACGACTACAATGAGCAGTTCTTC,CASSLDYNDYNEQFF
NA,TRBJ2-7,NA,TRBV4-1,TGCGCCAGCAGCCAAGAAGGCACTACCTACGAGCAGTACTTC,CASSQEGTTYEQYF
NA,TRBJ1-1,NA,TRBV29-1,TGCAGCGTCGAGGCCCGGGGACACCTGAACACTGAAGCTTTCTTT,CSVEARGHLNTEAFF
NA,TRBJ1-1,NA,TRBV11-2,TGTGCCAGCAGCTTAGGAGTCCCGAACACTGAAGCTTTCTTT,CASSLGVPNTEAFF
TRBD1,TRBJ1-2,NA,TRBV5-1,TGCGCCAGCAGCCCCCCGATTGACAGGGGAGATGGCTACACCTTC,CASSPPIDRGDGYTF
NA,TRBJ1-1,NA,TRBV3-1/TRBV3-2,TGTGCCAGCAGCCACACAGGTGAAGCTTTCTTT,CASSHTGEAFF
NA,TRBJ1-5,NA,TRBV15,TGTGCCACCAGCACCCCAGATCCTAATCAGCCCCAGCATTTT,CATSTPDPNQPQHF
TRBD1,TRBJ2-7,NA,TRBV18,TGTGCCAGCTCACCCCGGGACAGGGCCCCCAACGAGCAGTACTTC,CASSPRDRAPNEQYF
NA,TRBJ2-7,NA,TRBV27,TGTGCCAGCAGGAGAGACAGTTTCTACGAGCAGTACTTC,CASRRDSFYEQYF
NA,TRBJ2-1,NA,TRBV12-2,TGTGCAAGTCGCTTAGCGCAGGGGGCCGGTATGTATGAGCAGTTCTTC,CASRLAQGAGMYEQFF
NA,TRBJ2-7,NA,TRBV28,TGTGCCAGCAGCCACCTAACCGGGGTCGGCTACGAGCAGTACTTC,CASSHLTGVGYEQYF
TRBD1,TRBJ1-6,NA,TRBV5-1,TGCGCCAGCAGCTTGGAGGCAAGGGACAGGGGTAATTCACCCCTCCACTTT,CASSLEARDRGNSPLHF
TRBD2,TRBJ2-5,NA,TRBV6-6,TGTGCCAGCAGCAGTAGCGGGGGCCTCTTGGGGGAGACCCAGTACTTC,CASSSSGGLLGETQYF
TRBD2,TRBJ2-1,NA,TRBV5-4,TGTGCCAGCAGCCTCCCAGGGACTAGATCACCCAATGAGCAGTTCTTC,CASSLPGTRSPNEQFF
TRBD1,TRBJ1-3,NA,TRBV3-1/TRBV3-2,TGTGCCAGCAGCATCGGACAGGGGGACACCATATATTTT,CASSIGQGDTIYF
TRBD2,TRBJ2-1,NA,TRBV18,TGTGCCAGCTCAGCCTCCAGCGGGGCGACCAATGAGCAGTTCTTC,CASSASSGATNEQFF